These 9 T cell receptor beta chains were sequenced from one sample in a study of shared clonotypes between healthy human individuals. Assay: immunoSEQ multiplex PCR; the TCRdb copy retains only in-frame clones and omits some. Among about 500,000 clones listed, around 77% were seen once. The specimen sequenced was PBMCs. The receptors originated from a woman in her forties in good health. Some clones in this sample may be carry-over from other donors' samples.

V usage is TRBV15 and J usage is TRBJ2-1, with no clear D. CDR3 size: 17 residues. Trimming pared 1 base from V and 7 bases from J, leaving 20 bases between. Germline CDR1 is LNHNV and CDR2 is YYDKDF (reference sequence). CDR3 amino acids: CATSRGMGFRVGNEQFF. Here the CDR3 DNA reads TGTGCCACCAGCAGAGGTATGGGGTTTCGAGTCGGGAATGAGCAGTTCTTC.

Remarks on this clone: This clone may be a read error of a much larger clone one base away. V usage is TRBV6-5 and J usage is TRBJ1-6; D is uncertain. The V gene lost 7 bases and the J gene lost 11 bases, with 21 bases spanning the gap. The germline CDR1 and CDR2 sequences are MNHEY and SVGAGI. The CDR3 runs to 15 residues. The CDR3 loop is CASTPSGPGNPPLHF. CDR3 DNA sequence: TGTGCCAGCACCCCCTCCGGCCCAGGCAATCCACCCCTCCACTTT.

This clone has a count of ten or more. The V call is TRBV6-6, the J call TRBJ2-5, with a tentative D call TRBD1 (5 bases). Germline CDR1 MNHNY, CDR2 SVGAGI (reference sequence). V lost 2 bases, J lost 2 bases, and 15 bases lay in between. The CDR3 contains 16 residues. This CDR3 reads CASSYGAVRGQETQYF. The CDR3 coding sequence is TGTGCCAGCAGTTACGGGGCGGTTAGGGGTCAAGAGACCCAGTACTTC.

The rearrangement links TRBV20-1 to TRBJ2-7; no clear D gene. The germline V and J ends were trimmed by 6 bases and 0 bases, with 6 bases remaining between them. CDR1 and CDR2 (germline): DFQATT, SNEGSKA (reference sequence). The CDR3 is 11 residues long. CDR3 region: CSAQFSYEQYF. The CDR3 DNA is TGCAGTGCACAGTTCTCCTACGAGCAGTACTTC.

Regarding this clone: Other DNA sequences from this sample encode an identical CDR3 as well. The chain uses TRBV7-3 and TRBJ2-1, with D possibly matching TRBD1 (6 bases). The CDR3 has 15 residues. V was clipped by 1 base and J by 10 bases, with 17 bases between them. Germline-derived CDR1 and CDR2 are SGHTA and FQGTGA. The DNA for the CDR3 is TGTGCCAGCAGCTTAAAGCTGGGGGCTGTCAGCGAGCAGTTCTTC. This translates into CASSLKLGAVSEQFF.

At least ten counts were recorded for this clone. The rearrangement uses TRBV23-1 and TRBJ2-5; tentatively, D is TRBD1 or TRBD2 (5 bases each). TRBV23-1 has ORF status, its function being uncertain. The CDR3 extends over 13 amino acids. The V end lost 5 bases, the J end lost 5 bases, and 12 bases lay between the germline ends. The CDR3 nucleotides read TGCGCCAGCAGTGGTACGGGGCTTGAGACCCAGTACTTC. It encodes CASSGTGLETQYF.

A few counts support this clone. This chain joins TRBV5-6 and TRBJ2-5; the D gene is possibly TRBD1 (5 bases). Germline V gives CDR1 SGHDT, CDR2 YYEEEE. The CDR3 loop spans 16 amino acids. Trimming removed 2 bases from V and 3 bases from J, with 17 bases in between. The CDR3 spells CASSLGAQAPKETQYF. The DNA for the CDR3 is TGTGCCAGCAGCTTAGGGGCCCAGGCACCCAAAGAGACCCAGTACTTC.

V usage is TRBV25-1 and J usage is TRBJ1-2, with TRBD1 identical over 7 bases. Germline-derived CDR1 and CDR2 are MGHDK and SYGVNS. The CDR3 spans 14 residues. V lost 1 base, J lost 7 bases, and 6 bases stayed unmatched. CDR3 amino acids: CASSEWDSVGGYTF. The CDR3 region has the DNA TGTGCCAGCAGTGAATGGGACAGCGTCGGTGGCTACACCTTC.

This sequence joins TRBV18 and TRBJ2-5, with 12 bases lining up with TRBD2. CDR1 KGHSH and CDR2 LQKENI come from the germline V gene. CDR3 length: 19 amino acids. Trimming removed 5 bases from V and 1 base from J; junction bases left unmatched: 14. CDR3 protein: CASSMTGLAGHLSQETQYF. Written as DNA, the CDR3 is TGTGCCAGCTCAATGACAGGACTAGCGGGACACTTGAGCCAAGAGACCCAGTACTTC.